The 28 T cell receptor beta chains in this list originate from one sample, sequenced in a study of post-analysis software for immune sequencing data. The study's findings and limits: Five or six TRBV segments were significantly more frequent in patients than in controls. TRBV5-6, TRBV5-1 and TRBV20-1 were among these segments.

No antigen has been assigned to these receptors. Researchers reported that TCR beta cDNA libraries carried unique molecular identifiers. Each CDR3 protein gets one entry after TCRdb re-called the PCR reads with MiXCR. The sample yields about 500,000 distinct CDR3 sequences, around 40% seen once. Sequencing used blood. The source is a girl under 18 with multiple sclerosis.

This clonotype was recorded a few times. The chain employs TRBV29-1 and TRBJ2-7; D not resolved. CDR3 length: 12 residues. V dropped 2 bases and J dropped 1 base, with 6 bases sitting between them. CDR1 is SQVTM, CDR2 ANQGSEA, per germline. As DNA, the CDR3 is TGCAGCGTTGAATCTGAGTCCTACGAGCAGTACTTC. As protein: CSVESESYEQYF.

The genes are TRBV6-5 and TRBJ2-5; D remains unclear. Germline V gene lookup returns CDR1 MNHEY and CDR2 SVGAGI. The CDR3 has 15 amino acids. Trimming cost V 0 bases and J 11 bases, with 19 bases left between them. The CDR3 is CASSYSILEPNEQYF. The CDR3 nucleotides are TGTGCCAGCAGTTACTCGATTCTAGAACCCAATGAGCAGTACTTC.

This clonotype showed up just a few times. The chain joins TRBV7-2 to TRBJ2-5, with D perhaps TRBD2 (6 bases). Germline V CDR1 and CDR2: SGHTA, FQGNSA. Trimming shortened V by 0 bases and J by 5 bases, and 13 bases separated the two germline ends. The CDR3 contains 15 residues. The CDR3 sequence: CASSLAIASDETQYF. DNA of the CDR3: TGTGCCAGCAGCTTAGCGATCGCTAGCGATGAGACCCAGTACTTC.

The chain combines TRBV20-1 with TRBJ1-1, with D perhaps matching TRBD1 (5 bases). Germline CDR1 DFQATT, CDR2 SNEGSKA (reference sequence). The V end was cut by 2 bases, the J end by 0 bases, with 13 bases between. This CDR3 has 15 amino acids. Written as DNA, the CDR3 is TGCAGTGCTAGAAAAGCAGACAGATTGAACACTGAAGCTTTCTTT. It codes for CSARKADRLNTEAFF.

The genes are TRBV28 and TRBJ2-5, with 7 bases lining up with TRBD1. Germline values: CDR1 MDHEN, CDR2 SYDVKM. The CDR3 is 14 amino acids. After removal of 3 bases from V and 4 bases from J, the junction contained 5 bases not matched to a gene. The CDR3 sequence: CASSFSAGGETQYF. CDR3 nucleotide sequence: TGTGCCAGCAGTTTTTCGGCAGGGGGAGAGACCCAGTACTTC.

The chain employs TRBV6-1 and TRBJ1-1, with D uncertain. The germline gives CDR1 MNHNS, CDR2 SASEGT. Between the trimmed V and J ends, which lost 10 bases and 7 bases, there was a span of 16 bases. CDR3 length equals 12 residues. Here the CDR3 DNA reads TGTGCCACCGTCCTTGGCTTAGGTGAAGCTTTCTTT. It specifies CATVLGLGEAFF.

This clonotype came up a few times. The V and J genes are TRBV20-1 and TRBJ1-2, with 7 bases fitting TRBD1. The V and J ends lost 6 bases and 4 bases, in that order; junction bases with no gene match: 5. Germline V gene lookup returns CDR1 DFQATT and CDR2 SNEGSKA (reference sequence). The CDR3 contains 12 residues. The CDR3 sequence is CSAERDSYGYTF. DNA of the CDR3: TGCAGTGCCGAACGGGACAGCTATGGCTACACCTTC.

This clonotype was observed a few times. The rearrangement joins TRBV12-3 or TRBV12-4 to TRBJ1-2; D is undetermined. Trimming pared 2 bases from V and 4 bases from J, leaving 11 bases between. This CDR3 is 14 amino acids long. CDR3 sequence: CASSLRRASYGYTF. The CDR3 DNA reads TGTGCCAGCAGTTTACGGAGGGCCTCCTATGGCTACACCTTC.

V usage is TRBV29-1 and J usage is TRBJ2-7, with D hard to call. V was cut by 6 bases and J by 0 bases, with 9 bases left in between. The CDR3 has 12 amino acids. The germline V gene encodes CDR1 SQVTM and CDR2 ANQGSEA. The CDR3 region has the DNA TGCAGCGTATCAGGATTCTCCTACGAGCAGTACTTC. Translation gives CSVSGFSYEQYF.

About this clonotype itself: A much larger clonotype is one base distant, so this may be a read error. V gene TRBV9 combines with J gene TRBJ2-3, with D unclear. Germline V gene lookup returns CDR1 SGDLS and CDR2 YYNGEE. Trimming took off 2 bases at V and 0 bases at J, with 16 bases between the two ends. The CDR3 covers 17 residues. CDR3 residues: CASSVDIDASSTDTQYF. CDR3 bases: TGTGCCAGCAGCGTCGATATAGACGCATCTAGCACAGATACGCAGTATTTT.

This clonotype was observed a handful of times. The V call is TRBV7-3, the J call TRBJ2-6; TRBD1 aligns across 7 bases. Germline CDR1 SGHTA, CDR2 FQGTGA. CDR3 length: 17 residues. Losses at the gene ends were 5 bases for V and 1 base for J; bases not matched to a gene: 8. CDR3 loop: CASSRDSRISGANVLTF. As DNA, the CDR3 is TGTGCCAGCAGCCGGGACAGCCGAATTTCTGGGGCCAACGTCCTGACTTTC.

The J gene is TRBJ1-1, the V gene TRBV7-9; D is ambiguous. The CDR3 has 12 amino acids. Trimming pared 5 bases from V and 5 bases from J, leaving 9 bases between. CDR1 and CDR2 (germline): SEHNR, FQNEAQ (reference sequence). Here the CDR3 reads CASSDGMTEAFF. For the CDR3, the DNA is TGTGCCAGCAGCGACGGGATGACTGAAGCTTTCTTT.

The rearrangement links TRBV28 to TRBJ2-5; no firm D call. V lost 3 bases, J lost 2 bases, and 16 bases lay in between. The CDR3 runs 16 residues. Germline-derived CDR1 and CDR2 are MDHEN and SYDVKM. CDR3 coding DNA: TGTGCCAGCAGTTTGCCTGACAAAGGGATTCAAGAGACCCAGTACTTC. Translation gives CASSLPDKGIQETQYF.

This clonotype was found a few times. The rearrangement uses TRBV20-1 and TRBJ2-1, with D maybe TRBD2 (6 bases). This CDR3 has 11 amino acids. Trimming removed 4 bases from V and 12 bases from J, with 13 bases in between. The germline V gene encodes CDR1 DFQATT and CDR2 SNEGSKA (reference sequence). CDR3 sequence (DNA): TGCAGTGCTATGCGAAGCGGGCCGCAGTTCTTC. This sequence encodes CSAMRSGPQFF.

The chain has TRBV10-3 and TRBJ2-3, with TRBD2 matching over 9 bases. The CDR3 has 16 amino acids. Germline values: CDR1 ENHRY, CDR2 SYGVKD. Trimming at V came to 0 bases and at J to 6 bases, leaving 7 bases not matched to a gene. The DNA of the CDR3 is TGTGCCATCAGTGAGTCGCGGGAGGGCCCAGCCGATACGCAGTATTTT. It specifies CAISESREGPADTQYF.

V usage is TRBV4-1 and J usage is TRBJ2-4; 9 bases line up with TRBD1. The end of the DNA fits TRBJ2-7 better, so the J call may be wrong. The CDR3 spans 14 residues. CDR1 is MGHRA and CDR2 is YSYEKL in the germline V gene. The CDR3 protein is CASSQRTGAYEQYF. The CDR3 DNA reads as TGCGCCAGCAGCCAGCGGACAGGGGCTTACGAGCAGTACTTC.

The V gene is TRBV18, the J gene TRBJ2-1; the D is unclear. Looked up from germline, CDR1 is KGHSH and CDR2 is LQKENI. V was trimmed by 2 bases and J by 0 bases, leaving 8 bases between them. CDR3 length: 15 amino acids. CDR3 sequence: CASSPGYPSYNEQFF. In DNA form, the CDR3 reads TGTGCCAGCTCACCAGGCTATCCCTCCTACAATGAGCAGTTCTTC.

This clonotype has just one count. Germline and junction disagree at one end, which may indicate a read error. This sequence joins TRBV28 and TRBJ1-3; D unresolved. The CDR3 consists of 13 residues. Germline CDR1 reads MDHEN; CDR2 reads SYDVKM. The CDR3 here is CASSLWVRDTIYF. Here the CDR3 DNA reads TGTGCCAGCAGTCTATGGGTTCGGGACACCATATATTTT.

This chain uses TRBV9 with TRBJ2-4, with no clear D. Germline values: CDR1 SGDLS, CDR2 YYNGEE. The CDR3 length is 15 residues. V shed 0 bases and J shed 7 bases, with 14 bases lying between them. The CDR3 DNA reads TGTGCCAGCAGCGTAGAGGGTGGAGTATGGAACATTCAGTACTTC. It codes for CASSVEGGVWNIQYF.

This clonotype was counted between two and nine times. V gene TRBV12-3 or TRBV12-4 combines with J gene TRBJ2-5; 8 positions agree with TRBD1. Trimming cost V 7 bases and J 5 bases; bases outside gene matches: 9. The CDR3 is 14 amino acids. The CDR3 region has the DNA TGTGCCAGCAACTCTTTGACAGGGGAGGAGACCCAGTACTTC. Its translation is CASNSLTGEETQYF.

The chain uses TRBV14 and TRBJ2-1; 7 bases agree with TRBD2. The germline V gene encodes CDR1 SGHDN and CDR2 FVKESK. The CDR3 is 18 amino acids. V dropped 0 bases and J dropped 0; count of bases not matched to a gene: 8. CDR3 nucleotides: TGTGCCAGCAGCCAAGAAGGCGCGGGAGCGCCCTCCTACAATGAGCAGTTCTTC. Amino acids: CASSQEGAGAPSYNEQFF.

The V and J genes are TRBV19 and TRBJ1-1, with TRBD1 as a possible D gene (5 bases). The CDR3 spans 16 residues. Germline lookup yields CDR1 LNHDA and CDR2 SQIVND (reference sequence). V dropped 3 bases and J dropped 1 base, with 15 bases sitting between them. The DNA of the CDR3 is TGTGCCAGTAGTATCTCGGGGGGAGTTTGGAACACTGAAGCTTTCTTT. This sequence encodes CASSISGGVWNTEAFF. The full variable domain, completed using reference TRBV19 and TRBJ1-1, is DGGITQSPKYLFRKEGQNVTLSCEQNLNHDAMYWYRQDPGQGLRLIYYSQIVNDFQKGDIAEGYSVSREKKESFPLTVTSAQKNPTAFYLCASSISGGVWNTEAFFGQGTRLTVV.

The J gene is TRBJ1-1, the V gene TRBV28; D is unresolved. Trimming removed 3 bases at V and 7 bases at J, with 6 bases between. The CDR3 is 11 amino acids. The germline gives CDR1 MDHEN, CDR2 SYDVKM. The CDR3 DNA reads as TGTGCCAGCAGTTTGCGTTATGAAGCTTTCTTT. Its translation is CASSLRYEAFF. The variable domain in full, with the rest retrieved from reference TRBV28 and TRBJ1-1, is DVKVTQSSRYLVKRTGEKVFLECVQDMDHENMFWYRQDPGLGLRLIYFSYDVKMKEKGDIPEGYSVSREKKERFSLILESASTNQTSMYLCASSLRYEAFFGQGTRLTVV.

The DNA of the CDR3 is TGCAGTGTGGGAGGGCATCACGAGCAGTACTTC. It yields the protein CSVGGHHEQYF. The chain joins TRBV20-1 to TRBJ2-7, with 7 bases aligning to TRBD2. CDR3 length equals 11 residues. Germline CDR1 reads DFQATT; CDR2 reads SNEGSKA (reference sequence). The J segment lost 5 bases and the V segment lost 7 bases, leaving 5 bases of the junction unmatched.

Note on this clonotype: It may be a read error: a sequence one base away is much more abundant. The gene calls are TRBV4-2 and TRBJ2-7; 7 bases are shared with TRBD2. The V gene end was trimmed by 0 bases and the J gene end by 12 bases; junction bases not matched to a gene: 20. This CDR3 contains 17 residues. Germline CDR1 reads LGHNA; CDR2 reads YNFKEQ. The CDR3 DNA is TGTGCCAGCAGCCAAGATTTGTGGGGGACTAAAAGGGAGACCCTGTACTTC. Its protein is CASSQDLWGTKRETLYF.

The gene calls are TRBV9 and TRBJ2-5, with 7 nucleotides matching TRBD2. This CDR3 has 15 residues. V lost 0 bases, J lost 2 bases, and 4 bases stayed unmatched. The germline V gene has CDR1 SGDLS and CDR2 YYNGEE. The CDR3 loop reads CASSVARGEQETQYF. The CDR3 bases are TGTGCCAGCAGCGTAGCTCGGGGGGAACAAGAGACCCAGTACTTC.

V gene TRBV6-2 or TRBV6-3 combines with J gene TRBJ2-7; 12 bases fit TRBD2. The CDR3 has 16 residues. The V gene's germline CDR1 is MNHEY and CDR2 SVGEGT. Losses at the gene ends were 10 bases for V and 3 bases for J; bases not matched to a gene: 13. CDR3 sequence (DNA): TGTGCCACCGGGACTAGCGGGCTCCGTGTGGTCTACGAGCAGTACTTC. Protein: CATGTSGLRVVYEQYF.

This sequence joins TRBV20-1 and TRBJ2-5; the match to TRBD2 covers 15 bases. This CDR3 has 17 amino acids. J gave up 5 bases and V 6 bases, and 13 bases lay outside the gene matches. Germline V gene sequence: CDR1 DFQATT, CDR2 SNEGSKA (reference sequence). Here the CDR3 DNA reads TGCAGTGCCCTAATTCCGGGACTAGCGGGAGGACTTGAGACCCAGTACTTC. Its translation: CSALIPGLAGGLETQYF.